This T cell receptor beta chain was obtained from a study of shared clonotypes between healthy human individuals. In the naive CD8 group, cells lacked CD45RO and were positively selected for CCR7, so terminally differentiated effector memory CD45RA+ cells were left out. The method was immunoSEQ multiplex PCR; TCRdb's version includes in-frame clones alone and lacks a portion of them. The sample holds 630,000 or so clones; about 98% are singletons and the top ten take 0.3%. Comment on this clone: What it recognizes is unknown.

Notes on the study in general: Of the naive CD4 clonotypes, about 5.4% were shared across a handful of donors. Shared clonotypes across all four donors exceeded non-shared ones in generation probability.

Sequenced: naive CD8+ T cells sorted from blood. The clonotype was recovered from a man aged 25-40 years in good health.

The DNA for the CDR3 is TGTGCCAGCAGTATACAGAGGGGCATACTTAGCACAGATACGCAGTATTTT. It encodes CASSIQRGILSTDTQYF. The chain combines TRBV5-6 with TRBJ2-3; D could derive from TRBD1 or TRBD2 (5 bases each). The length of the CDR3 is 17 residues. Between the trimmed V and J ends, which lost 5 bases and 0 bases, there was a span of 19 bases. CDR1 SGHDT and CDR2 YYEEEE come from the germline V gene.